Described below is a single T cell receptor beta chain sequence and its context. This sample was taken from a study of blood T cell repertoires in COVID-19. Overall study: Acute and convalescent COVID-19 specimens originated in the United States, Italy and Spain. Sample material is recorded as cDNA or gDNA derived from T cells, B-cell-depleted T cells, or PBMCs.

Original methodology: Estimated nucleated cell counts came from reference gene primer amplification. Sequencing was performed with immunoSEQ multiplex PCR; in TCRdb, only in-frame clones are kept and a portion is missing. V and J calls and clone size are given by that table; D and trimming were obtained from the DNA. The sample lists about 28,000 clones; 70% to 90% were seen once. The CDR3 is 16 residues long. V was clipped by 0 bases and J by 0 bases, with 12 bases between them. CDR1 and CDR2 from the germline V gene are SGHRS and YFSETQ. The TCR comes from a human donor in a cohort sampled during active COVID-19. Sequenced sample: peripheral blood. The genes are TRBV5-1 and TRBJ1-2; D remains ambiguous. The CDR3: CASSLGAQETNYGYTF. The CDR3, as DNA: TGCGCCAGCAGCTTGGGGGCCCAGGAAACTAACTATGGCTACACCTTC.